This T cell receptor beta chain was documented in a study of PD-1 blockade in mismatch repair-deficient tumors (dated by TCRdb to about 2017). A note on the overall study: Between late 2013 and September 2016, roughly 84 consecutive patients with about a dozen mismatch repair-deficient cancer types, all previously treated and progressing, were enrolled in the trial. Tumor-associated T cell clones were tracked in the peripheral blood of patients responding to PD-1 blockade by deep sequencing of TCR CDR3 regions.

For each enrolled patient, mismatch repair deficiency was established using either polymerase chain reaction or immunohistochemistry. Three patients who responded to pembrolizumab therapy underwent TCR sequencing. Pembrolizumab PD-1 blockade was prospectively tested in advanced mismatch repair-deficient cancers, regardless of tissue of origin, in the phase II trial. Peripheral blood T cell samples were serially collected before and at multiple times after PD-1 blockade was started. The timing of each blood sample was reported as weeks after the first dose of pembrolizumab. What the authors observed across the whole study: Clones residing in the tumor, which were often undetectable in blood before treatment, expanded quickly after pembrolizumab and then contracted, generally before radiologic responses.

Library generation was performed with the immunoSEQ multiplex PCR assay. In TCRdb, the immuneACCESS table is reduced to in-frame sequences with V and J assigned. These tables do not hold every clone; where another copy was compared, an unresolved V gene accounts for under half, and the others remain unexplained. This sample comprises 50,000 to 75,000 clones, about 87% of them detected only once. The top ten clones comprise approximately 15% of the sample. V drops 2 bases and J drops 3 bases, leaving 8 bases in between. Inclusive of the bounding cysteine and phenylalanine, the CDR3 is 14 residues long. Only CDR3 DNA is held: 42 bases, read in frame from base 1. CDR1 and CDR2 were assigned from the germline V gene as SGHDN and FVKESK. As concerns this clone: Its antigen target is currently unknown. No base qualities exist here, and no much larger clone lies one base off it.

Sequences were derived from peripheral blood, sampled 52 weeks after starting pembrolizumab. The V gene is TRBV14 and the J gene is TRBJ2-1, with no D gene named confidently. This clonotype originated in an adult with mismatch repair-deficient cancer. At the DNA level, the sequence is TGTGCCAGCAGCCAAATCCTAGGCTACAATGAGCAGTTCTTC. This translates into CASSQILGYNEQFF. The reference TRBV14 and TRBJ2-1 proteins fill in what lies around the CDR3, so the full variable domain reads EAGVTQFPSHSVIEKGQTVTLRCDPISGHDNLYWYRRVMGKEIKFLLHFVKESKQDESGMPNNRFLAERTGGTYSTLKVQPAELEDSGVYFCASSQILGYNEQFFGPGTRLTVL.